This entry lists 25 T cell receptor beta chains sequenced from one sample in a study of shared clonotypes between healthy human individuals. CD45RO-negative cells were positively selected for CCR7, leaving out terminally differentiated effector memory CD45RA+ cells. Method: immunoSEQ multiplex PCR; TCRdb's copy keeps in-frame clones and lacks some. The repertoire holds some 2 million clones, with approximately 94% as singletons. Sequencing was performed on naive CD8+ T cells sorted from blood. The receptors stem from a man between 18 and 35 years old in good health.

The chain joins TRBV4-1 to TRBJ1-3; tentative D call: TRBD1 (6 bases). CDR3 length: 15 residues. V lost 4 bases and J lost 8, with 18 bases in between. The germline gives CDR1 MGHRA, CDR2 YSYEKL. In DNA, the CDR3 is TGCGCCAGCAGCCTCTTGGGCAGGGAGGGGGACACCATATATTTT. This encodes CASSLLGREGDTIYF.

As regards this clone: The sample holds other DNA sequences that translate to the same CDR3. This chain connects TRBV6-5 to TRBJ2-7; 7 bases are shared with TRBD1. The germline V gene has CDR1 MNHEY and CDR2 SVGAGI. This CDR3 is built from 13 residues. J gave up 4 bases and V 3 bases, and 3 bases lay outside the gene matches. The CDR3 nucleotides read TGTGCCAGCAGTTATGCAGGGGGTTACGAGCAGTACTTC. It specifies CASSYAGGYEQYF.

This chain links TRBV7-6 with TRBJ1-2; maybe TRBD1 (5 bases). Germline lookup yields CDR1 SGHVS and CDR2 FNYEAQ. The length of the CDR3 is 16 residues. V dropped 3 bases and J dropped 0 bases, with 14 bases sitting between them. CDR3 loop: CASSFGQGQANYGYTF. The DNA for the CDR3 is TGTGCCAGCAGCTTTGGGCAGGGCCAAGCTAACTATGGCTACACCTTC. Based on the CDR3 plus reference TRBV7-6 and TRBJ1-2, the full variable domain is GAGVSQSPRYKVTKRGQDVALRCDPISGHVSLYWYRQALGQGPEFLTYFNYEAQQDKSGLPNDRFSAERPEGSISTLTIQRTEQRDSAMYRCASSFGQGQANYGYTFGSGTRLTVV.

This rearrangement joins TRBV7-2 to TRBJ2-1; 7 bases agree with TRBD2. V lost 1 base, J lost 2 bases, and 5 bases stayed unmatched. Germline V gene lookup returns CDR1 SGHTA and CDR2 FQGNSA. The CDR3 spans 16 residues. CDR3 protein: CASSLEVAGPYNEQFF. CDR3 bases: TGTGCCAGCAGCTTAGAAGTAGCGGGTCCCTACAATGAGCAGTTCTTC.

CDR3 protein: CASSSTSGQEQYF. DNA for the CDR3: TGTGCCAGCAGCTCCACTAGCGGACAGGAGCAGTACTTC. This sequence joins TRBV7-9 and TRBJ2-7, with 8 nucleotides matching TRBD2. Germline CDR1 is SEHNR and CDR2 is FQNEAQ (reference sequence). This CDR3 has 13 amino acids. With 4 bases clipped from V and 7 bases from J, the junction kept 6 bases outside the gene matches.

The CDR3 loop is CASSSGTSGSIYEQFF. The CDR3 nucleotides read TGTGCCAGCAGCTCCGGGACTAGCGGGAGCATTTATGAGCAGTTCTTC. The V and J genes are TRBV7-9 and TRBJ2-1, with 14 bases fitting TRBD2. The CDR3 runs 16 residues. Germline lookup yields CDR1 SEHNR and CDR2 FQNEAQ (reference sequence). Trimming took 4 bases from V and 8 from J; bases not matched to a gene: 7.

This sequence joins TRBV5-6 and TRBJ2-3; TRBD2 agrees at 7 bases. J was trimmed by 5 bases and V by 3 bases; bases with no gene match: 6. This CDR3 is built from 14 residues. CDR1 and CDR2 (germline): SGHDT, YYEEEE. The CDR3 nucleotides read TGTGCCAGCAGCTGGGGACTACCGGGAGATACGCAGTATTTT. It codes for CASSWGLPGDTQYF.

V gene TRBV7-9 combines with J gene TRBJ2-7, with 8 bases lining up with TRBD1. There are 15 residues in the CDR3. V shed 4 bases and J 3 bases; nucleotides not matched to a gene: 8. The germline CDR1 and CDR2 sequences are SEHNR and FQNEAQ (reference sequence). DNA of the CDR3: TGTGCCAGCAGCTCGGGACAGGACCCCTTCTACGAGCAGTACTTC. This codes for CASSSGQDPFYEQYF.

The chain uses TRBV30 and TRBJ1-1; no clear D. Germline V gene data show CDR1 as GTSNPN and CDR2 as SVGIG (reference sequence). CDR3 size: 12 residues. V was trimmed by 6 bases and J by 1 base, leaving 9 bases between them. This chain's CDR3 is CACQPTNTEAFF. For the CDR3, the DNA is TGTGCCTGCCAACCCACGAACACTGAAGCTTTCTTT.

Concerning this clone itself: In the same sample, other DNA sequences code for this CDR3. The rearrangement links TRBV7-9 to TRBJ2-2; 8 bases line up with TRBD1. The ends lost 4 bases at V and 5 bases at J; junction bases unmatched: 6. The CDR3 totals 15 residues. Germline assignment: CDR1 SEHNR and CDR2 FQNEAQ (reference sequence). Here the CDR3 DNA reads TGTGCCAGCAGCTCGACAGGGGAAGGGACCGGGGAGCTGTTTTTT. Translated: CASSSTGEGTGELFF.

The CDR3 spells CASSVYHGSYGYTF. Here the CDR3 DNA reads TGTGCCAGCAGTGTGTATCACGGATCCTATGGCTACACCTTC. The chain recombines TRBV6-5 with TRBJ1-2, with D unresolved. V gave up 5 bases and J gave up 4 bases, with 14 bases separating them. The V gene's germline CDR1 is MNHEY and CDR2 SVGAGI. This CDR3 has 14 residues.

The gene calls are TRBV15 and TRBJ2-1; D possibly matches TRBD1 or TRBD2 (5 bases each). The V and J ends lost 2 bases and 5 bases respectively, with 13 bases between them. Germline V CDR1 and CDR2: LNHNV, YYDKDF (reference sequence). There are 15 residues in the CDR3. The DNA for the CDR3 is TGTGCCACCAGCAGAAGTTGGGGGAGCAACAATGAGCAGTTCTTC. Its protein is CATSRSWGSNNEQFF.

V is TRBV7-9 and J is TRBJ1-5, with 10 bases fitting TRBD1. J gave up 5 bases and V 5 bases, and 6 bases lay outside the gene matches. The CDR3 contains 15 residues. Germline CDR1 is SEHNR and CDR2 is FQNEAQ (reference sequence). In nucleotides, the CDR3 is TGTGCCAGCAGCGCGGGGACAGGGGCTTATCAGCCCCAGCATTTT. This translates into CASSAGTGAYQPQHF.

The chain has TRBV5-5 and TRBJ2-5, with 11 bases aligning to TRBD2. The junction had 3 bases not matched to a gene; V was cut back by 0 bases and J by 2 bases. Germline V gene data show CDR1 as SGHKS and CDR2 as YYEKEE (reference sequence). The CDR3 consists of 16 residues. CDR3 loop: CASSLATSGRQETQYF. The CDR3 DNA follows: TGTGCCAGCAGCTTGGCCACTAGCGGGAGACAAGAGACCCAGTACTTC.

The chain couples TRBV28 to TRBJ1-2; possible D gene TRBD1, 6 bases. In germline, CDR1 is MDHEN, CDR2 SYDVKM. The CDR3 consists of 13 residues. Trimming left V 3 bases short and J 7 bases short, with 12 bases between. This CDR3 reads CASSFQADSGYTF. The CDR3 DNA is TGTGCCAGCAGTTTCCAAGCGGACAGTGGCTACACCTTC.

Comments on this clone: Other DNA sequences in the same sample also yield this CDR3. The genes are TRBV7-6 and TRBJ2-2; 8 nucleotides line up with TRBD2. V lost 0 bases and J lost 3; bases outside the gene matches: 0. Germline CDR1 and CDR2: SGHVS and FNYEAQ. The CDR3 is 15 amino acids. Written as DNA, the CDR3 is TGTGCCAGCAGCTTAGCCGGGGGGGACACCGGGGAGCTGTTTTTT. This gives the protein CASSLAGGDTGELFF.

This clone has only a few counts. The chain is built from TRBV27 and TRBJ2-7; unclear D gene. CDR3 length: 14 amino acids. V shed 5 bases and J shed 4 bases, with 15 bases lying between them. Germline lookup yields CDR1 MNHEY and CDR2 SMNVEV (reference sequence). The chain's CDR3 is CASSPHGPLYEQYF. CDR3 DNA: TGTGCCAGCAGTCCTCACGGACCGCTTTACGAGCAGTACTTC.

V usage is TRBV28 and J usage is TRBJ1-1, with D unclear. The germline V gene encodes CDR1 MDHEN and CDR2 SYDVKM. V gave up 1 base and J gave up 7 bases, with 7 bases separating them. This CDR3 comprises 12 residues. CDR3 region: CASSLSGSEAFF. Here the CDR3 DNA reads TGTGCCAGCAGTTTATCGGGCAGTGAAGCTTTCTTT.

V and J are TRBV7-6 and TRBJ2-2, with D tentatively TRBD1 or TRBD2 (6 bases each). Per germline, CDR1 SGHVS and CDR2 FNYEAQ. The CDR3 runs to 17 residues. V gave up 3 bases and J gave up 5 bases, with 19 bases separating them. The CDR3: CASSFTTGPAGTGELFF. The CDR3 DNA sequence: TGTGCCAGCAGCTTCACCACAGGGCCCGCGGGGACCGGGGAGCTGTTTTTT.

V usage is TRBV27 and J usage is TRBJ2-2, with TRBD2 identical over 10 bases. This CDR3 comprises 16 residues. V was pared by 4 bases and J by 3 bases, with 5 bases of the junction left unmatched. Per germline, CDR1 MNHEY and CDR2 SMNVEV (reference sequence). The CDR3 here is CASSSLAGGHTGELFF. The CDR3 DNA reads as TGTGCCAGCAGTTCCTTAGCGGGGGGCCACACCGGGGAGCTGTTTTTT.

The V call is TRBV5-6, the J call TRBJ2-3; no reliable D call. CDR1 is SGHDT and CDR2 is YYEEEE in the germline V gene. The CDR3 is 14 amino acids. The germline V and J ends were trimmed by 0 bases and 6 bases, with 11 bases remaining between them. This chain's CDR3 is CASSLGLREDTQYF. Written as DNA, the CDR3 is TGTGCCAGCAGCTTGGGTCTTAGAGAGGATACGCAGTATTTT.

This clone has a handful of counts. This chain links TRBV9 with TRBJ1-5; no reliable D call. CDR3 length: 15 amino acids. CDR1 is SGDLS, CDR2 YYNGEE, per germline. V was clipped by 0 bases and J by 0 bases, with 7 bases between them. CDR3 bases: TGTGCCAGCAGCGTAGTGTCCGTTAGCAATCAGCCCCAGCATTTT. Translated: CASSVVSVSNQPQHF.

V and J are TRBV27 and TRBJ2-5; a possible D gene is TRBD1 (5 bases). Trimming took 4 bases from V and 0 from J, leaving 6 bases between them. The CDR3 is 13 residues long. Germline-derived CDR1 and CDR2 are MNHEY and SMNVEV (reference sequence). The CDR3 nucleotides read TGTGCCAGCAGTTGGGGCAACCAAGAGACCCAGTACTTC. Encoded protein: CASSWGNQETQYF.

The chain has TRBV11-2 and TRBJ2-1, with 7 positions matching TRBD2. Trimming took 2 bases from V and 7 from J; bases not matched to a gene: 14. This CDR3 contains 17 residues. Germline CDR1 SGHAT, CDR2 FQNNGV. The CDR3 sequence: CASSLLGAGSTGNEQFF. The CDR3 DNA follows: TGTGCCAGCAGCTTATTGGGAGCGGGGAGCACGGGTAATGAGCAGTTCTTC.

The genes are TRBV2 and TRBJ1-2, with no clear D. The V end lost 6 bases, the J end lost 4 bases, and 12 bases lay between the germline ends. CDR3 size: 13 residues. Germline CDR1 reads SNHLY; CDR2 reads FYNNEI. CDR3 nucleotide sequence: TGTGCCAGCAGAAACCCGGGGAGCTATGGCTACACCTTC. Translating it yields CASRNPGSYGYTF.